The 6 T cell receptor beta chains presented below share a single source sample, sequenced in a study of CD8+ T cells in alopecia areata. Noted treatment: oral pan-JAK inhibitor, 5-10 mg twice daily. Sequencing templates came from extracted RNA that was reverse transcribed into cDNA. Libraries were prepared by immunoSEQ multiplex PCR; TCRdb keeps only in-frame clonotypes and omits some of them. This table has 130,000 to 150,000 clones, roughly four fifths appearing once. Sequenced here: CD8+ T cells sorted from blood, sampled at week 4, from a patient treated with tofacitinib. These receptors were obtained from a human donor with alopecia areata.

The chain uses TRBV5-6 and TRBJ2-5; 14 bases align to TRBD2. Per the germline V gene, CDR1 is SGHDT and CDR2 is YYEEEE. The CDR3 extends over 16 amino acids. The junction had 7 bases not matched to a gene; V was cut back by 3 bases and J by 6 bases. The CDR3 loop reads CASSSIGTSGGKTQYF. The CDR3 DNA follows: TGTGCCAGCAGCTCGATTGGGACTAGCGGGGGAAAGACCCAGTACTTC.

The CDR3 loop reads CAWSVLGPDTQYF. Written as DNA, the CDR3 is TGTGCCTGGAGTGTCCTGGGCCCAGATACGCAGTATTTT. The chain is built from TRBV30 and TRBJ2-3; D not certain. Trimming cost V 0 bases and J 4 bases, with 8 bases left between them. The germline V gene encodes CDR1 GTSNPN and CDR2 SVGIG (reference sequence). The length of the CDR3 is 13 residues.

J is TRBJ1-1 and V is TRBV7-9, with D hard to call. The CDR3 length is 14 residues. The germline V and J ends were trimmed by 5 bases and 1 base, with 11 bases remaining between them. CDR1 is SEHNR, CDR2 FQNEAQ, per germline (reference sequence). The CDR3 sequence: CASSARMTNTEAFF. CDR3 DNA sequence: TGTGCCAGCAGCGCCCGGATGACGAACACTGAAGCTTTCTTT.

This clone was seen only a few times. This chain connects TRBV25-1 to TRBJ2-3; D is possibly TRBD2 (6 bases). Germline V gene lookup returns CDR1 MGHDK and CDR2 SYGVNS. Between the trimmed V and J ends, which lost 3 bases and 4 bases, there was a span of 14 bases. The CDR3 has 15 amino acids. The CDR3 loop is CASSDGRGGADTQYF. The CDR3 region has the DNA TGTGCCAGCAGTGACGGAAGGGGAGGCGCAGATACGCAGTATTTT.

The chain has TRBV5-1 and TRBJ2-7; 9 nucleotides match TRBD1. The trim removed 4 bases at V and 5 bases at J, leaving 13 bases unmatched. Germline CDR1 and CDR2: SGHRS and YFSETQ. The CDR3 extends over 16 amino acids. The CDR3 protein is CASSLRNSRTGDEQYF. The CDR3 nucleotides are TGCGCCAGCAGCCTACGAAACTCCCGGACAGGGGACGAGCAGTACTTC.

The chain employs TRBV4-1 and TRBJ2-5, with no clear D. Germline CDR1 reads MGHRA; CDR2 reads YSYEKL. The CDR3 covers 14 residues. Trimming removed 0 bases at V and 2 bases at J, with 7 bases between. The CDR3 sequence: CASSQDPGQETQYF. CDR3 DNA sequence: TGCGCCAGCAGCCAAGACCCCGGGCAAGAGACCCAGTACTTC.